One T cell receptor (beta chain) is described in this entry. Its antigen is unidentified. The assay was immunoSEQ multiplex PCR, and TCRdb's table has in-frame clones only and misses some. Of 2 million to 3 million clones in the sample, roughly 93% were seen once. The data stem from a study of shared clonotypes between healthy human individuals. Study context: A donor's plate count was three for CD4 naive and three for CD4 memory; CD8 naive had two and CD8 memory one. General study results and limits: Rarefaction analysis demonstrated incomplete sorted-subset sequencing notwithstanding large depth. Non-shared clonotypes had lower generation probabilities than those shared by all four donors.

Germline V CDR1 and CDR2: SGHRS, YFSETQ. Trimming stripped 4 bases from V and 0 bases from J, with 18 bases between. The CDR3 is made up of 17 amino acids. The receptor's source is a man aged 18 to 29 in good health. Some clones in this sample may be carry-over from other donors' samples. V gene TRBV5-1 combines with J gene TRBJ2-3; D may correspond to TRBD1 or TRBD2 (5 bases each). What was sequenced was naive CD4+ T cells from PBMCs. Subset described: CD45RA+ positively selected. CDR3 loop: CASSRPGTAKSTDTQYF. The CDR3 DNA follows: TGCGCCAGCAGCCGTCCGGGGACGGCCAAAAGCACAGATACGCAGTATTTT.